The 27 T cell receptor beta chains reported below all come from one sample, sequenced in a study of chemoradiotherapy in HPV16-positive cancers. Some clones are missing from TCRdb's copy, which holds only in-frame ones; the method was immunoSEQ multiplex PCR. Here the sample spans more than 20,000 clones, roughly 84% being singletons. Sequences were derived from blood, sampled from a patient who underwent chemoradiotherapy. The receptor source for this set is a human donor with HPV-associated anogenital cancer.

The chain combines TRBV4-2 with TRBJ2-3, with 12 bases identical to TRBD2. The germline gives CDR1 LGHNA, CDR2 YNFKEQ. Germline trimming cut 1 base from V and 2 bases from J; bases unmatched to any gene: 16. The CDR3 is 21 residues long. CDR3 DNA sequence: TGTGCCAGCAGCCAAGGGTTGGGAGAGACTAGCGGGGGCCCGTTCACAGATACGCAGTATTTT. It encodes CASSQGLGETSGGPFTDTQYF.

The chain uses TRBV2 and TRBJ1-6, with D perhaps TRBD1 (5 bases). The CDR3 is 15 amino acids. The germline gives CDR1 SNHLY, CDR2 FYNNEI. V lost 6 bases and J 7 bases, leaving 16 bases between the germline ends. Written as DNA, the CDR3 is TGTGCCAGCAGCGCACGGACACTCGTAAATTCACCCCTCCACTTT. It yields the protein CASSARTLVNSPLHF.

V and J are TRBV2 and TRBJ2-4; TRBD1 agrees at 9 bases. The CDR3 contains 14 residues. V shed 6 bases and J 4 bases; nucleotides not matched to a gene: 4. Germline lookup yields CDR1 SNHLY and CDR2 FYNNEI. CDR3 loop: CASRGGTGKNIQYF. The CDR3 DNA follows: TGTGCCAGCAGAGGGGGGACAGGGAAAAACATTCAGTACTTC.

CDR3 amino acids: CASSRKRGAQETQYF. In DNA form, the CDR3 reads TGTGCCAGCAGCAGAAAGCGGGGGGCCCAAGAGACCCAGTACTTC. This rearrangement joins TRBV11-3 to TRBJ2-5; 9 nucleotides agree with TRBD2. Trimming removed 5 bases from V and 1 base from J; junction bases left unmatched: 5. Germline loops: CDR1 SGHNT, CDR2 YENEEA. The CDR3 totals 15 residues.

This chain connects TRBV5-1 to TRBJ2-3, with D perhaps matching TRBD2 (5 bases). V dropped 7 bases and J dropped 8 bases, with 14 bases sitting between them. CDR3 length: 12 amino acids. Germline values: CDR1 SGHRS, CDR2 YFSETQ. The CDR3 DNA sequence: TGCGCCAGCCAGAGGGCCGAGGGTACGCAGTATTTT. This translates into CASQRAEGTQYF.

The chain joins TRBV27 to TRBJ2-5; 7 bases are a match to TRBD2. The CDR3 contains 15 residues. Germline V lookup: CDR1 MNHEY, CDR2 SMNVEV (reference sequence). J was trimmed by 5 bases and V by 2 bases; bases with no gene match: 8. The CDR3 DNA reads TGTGCCAGCAGTTTAGGGGGGAGGGCCGGTGAGACCCAGTACTTC. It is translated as CASSLGGRAGETQYF.

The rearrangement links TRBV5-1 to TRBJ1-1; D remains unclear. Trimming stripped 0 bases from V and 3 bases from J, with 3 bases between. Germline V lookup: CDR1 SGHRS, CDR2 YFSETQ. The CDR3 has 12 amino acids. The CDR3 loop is CASSLVDTEAFF. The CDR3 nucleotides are TGCGCCAGCAGCTTGGTGGACACTGAAGCTTTCTTT.

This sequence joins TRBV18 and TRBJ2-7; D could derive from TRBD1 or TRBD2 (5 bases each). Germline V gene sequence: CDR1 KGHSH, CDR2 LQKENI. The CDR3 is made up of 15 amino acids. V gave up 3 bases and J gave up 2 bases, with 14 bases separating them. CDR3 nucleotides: TGTGCCAGCTCACCGCGGACCGGGGCCCCCTACGAGCAGTACTTC. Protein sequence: CASSPRTGAPYEQYF.

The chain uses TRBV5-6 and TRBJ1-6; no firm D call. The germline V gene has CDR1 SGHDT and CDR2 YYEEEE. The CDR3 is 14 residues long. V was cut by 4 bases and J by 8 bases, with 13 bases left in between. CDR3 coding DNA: TGTGCCAGCAGCCTGGGGAGGATGGATTCACCCCTCCACTTT. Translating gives CASSLGRMDSPLHF.

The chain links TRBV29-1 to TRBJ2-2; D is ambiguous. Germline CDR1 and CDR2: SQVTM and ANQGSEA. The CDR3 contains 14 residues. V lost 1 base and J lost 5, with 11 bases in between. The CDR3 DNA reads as TGCAGCGTTGAAGGCAGTTGGGTGACCGGGGAGCTGTTTTTT. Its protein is CSVEGSWVTGELFF.

CDR3 protein: CASSETGTYNSPLHF. DNA of the CDR3: TGTGCCAGCAGCGAGACAGGGACTTATAATTCACCCCTCCACTTT. The rearrangement joins TRBV6-1 to TRBJ1-6, with 7 bases fitting TRBD1. This CDR3 is 15 amino acids long. Trimming at V came to 6 bases and at J to 4 bases, leaving 6 bases not matched to a gene. CDR1 and CDR2 from the germline V gene are MNHNS and SASEGT.

The CDR3 loop is CASSQVGESYEQYF. In DNA form, the CDR3 reads TGCGCCAGCAGCCAAGTAGGGGAATCCTACGAGCAGTACTTC. The chain combines TRBV4-1 with TRBJ2-7, with a tentative D call TRBD1 (5 bases). Germline V gene lookup returns CDR1 MGHRA and CDR2 YSYEKL. CDR3 length: 14 amino acids. V shed 1 base and J shed 1 base, with 8 bases lying between them.

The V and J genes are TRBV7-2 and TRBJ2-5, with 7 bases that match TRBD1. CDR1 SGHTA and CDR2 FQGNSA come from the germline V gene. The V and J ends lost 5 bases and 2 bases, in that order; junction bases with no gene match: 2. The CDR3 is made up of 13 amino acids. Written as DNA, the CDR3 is TGTGCCAGCAGCAGGGGGCATCAAGAGACCCAGTACTTC. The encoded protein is CASSRGHQETQYF.

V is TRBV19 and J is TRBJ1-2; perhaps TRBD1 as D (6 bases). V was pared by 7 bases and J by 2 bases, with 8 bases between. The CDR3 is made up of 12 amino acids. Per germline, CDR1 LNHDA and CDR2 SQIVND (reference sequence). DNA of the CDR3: TGTGCCAGTATCGGACAGAACTATGGCTACACCTTC. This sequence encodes CASIGQNYGYTF. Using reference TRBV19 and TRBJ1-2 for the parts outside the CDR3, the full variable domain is DGGITQSPKYLFRKEGQNVTLSCEQNLNHDAMYWYRQDPGQGLRLIYYSQIVNDFQKGDIAEGYSVSREKKESFPLTVTSAQKNPTAFYLCASIGQNYGYTFGSGTRLTVV.

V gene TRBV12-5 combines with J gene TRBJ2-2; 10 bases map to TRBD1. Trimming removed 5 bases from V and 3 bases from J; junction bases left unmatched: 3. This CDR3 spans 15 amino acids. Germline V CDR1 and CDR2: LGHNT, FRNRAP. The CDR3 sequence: CASGRTGGDTGELFF. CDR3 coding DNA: TGTGCTAGTGGTAGGACAGGGGGGGACACCGGGGAGCTGTTTTTT.

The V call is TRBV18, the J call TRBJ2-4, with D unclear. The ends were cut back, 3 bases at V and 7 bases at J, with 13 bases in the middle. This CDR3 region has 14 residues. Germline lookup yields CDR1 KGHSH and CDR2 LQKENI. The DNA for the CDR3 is TGTGCCAGCTCACCTGCGACGGACGGGAACATTCAGTACTTC. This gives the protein CASSPATDGNIQYF.

The CDR3 sequence is CASSTGTYPSYNEQFF. For the CDR3, the DNA is TGCGCCAGCAGCACTGGGACTTATCCTTCCTACAATGAGCAGTTCTTC. The genes are TRBV5-1 and TRBJ2-1, with D perhaps TRBD2 (6 bases). The CDR3 is 16 residues long. Trimming left V 4 bases short and J 1 base short, with 15 bases between. Germline V gene sequence: CDR1 SGHRS, CDR2 YFSETQ.

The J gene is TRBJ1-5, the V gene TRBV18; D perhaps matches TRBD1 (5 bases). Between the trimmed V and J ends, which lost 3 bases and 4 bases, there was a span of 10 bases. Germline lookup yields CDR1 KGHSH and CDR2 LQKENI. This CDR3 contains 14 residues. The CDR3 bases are TGTGCCAGCTCACCCCCAGGGACGAATCAGCCCCAGCATTTT. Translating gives CASSPPGTNQPQHF.

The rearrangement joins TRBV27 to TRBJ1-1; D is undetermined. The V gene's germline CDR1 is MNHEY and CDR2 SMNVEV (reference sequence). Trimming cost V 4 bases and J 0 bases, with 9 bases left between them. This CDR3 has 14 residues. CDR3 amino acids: CASSSPGLNTEAFF. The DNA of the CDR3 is TGTGCCAGCAGTTCTCCGGGCCTGAACACTGAAGCTTTCTTT.

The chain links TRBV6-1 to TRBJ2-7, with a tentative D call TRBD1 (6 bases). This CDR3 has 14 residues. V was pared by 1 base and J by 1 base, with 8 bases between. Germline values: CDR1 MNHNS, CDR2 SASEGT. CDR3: CASSEVTGSYEQYF. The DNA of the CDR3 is TGTGCCAGCAGTGAAGTGACAGGTTCCTACGAGCAGTACTTC.

CDR3: CASRPGINYGYTF. The CDR3, as DNA: TGTGCCAGTAGGCCAGGGATCAACTATGGCTACACCTTC. The genes are TRBV19 and TRBJ1-2; maybe TRBD1 (5 bases). V lost 6 bases to trimming and J lost 2 bases, with 10 bases between them. In germline, CDR1 is LNHDA, CDR2 SQIVND (reference sequence). The CDR3 length is 13 residues. Filled out from reference TRBV19 and TRBJ1-2, the complete variable domain reads DGGITQSPKYLFRKEGQNVTLSCEQNLNHDAMYWYRQDPGQGLRLIYYSQIVNDFQKGDIAEGYSVSREKKESFPLTVTSAQKNPTAFYLCASRPGINYGYTFGSGTRLTVV.

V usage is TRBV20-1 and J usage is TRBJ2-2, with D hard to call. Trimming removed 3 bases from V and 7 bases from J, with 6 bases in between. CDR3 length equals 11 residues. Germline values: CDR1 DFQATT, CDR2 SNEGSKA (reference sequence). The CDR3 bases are TGCAGTGCTAGCCCGGGCGGGGAGCTGTTTTTT. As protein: CSASPGGELFF.

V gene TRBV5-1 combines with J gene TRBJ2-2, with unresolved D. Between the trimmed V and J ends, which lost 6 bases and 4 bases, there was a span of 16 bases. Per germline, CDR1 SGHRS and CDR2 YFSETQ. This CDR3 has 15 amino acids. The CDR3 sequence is CASIESDTSTGELFF. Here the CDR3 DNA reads TGCGCCAGCATAGAAAGCGACACAAGCACCGGGGAGCTGTTTTTT.

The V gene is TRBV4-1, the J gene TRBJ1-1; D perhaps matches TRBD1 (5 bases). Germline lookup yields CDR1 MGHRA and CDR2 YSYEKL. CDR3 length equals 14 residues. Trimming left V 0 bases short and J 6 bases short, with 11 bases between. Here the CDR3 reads CASSQEGWGPEAFF. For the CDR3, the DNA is TGCGCCAGCAGCCAAGAAGGGTGGGGCCCTGAAGCTTTCTTT.

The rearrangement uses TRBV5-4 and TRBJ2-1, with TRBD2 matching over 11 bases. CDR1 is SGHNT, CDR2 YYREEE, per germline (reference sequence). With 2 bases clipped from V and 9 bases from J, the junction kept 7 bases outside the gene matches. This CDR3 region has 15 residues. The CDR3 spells CASSLELAGVREQFF. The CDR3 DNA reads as TGTGCCAGCAGCTTAGAACTAGCGGGAGTACGTGAGCAGTTCTTC.

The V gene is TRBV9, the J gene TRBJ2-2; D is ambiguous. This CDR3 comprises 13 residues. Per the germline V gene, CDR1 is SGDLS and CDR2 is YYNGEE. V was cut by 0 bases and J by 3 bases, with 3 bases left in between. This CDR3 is CASSVEYTGELFF. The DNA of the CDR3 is TGTGCCAGCAGCGTAGAATACACCGGGGAGCTGTTTTTT.

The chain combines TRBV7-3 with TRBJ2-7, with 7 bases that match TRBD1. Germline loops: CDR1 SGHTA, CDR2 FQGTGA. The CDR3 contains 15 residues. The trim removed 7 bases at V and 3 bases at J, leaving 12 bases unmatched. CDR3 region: CASIKQTRDSYEQYF. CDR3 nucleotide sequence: TGTGCCAGCATCAAACAGACTCGGGACAGCTACGAGCAGTACTTC.